Listed below are T cell receptor beta chains from one sample, sequenced in a study of CD8 T cells in Susac syndrome. One entry per CDR3 protein, called by TCRdb with MiXCR from the immunoSEQ multiplex PCR reads. The repertoire has 160,000 or so distinct CDR3 sequences, about 93% of them found once; the top ten carry around 0.13%. Material: CD4+ T cells from PBMCs. These receptors were collected from a human donor in good health. Both conserved end residues are part of each CDR3. Fields, in order: V gene, D gene, CDR3 protein. D genes are given only for firm matches.

v_gene: TRBV5-4; d_gene: -; CDR3aa: CASSFGTSYEQYF
v_gene: TRBV9; d_gene: TRBD2; CDR3aa: CASSVGSGGPDTQYF
v_gene: TRBV18; d_gene: TRBD1; CDR3aa: CASSPGQGSGANVLTF
v_gene: TRBV9; d_gene: -; CDR3aa: CASSVEGQRNNEQFF
v_gene: TRBV4-1; d_gene: TRBD1; CDR3aa: CASSRTQGANQPQHF
v_gene: TRBV18; d_gene: -; CDR3aa: CASSPAGSTNQPQHF
v_gene: TRBV7-9; d_gene: TRBD1; CDR3aa: CASSRGTDYGYTF
v_gene: TRBV4-1; d_gene: -; CDR3aa: CASSPGILKGYEQFF
v_gene: TRBV6-6; d_gene: -; CDR3aa: CASSRANGYEQFF
v_gene: TRBV7-3; d_gene: -; CDR3aa: CASSEGLAKNIQYF
v_gene: TRBV5-1; d_gene: -; CDR3aa: CASSLEGAGTDTQYF
v_gene: TRBV25-1; d_gene: TRBD1; CDR3aa: CASSRQGSRTEAFF
v_gene: TRBV18; d_gene: TRBD1; CDR3aa: CASSPRDSLGETQYF
v_gene: TRBV7-2; d_gene: -; CDR3aa: CASSFGHHSAEAFF
v_gene: TRBV3-1; d_gene: TRBD1; CDR3aa: CASSPPTGGSYEQYF
v_gene: TRBV2; d_gene: -; CDR3aa: CASSDRRVEAFF
v_gene: TRBV2; d_gene: -; CDR3aa: CASSTWDLRGQYF
v_gene: TRBV18; d_gene: -; CDR3aa: CASSLNRAYEQYF
v_gene: TRBV30; d_gene: -; CDR3aa: CAWSRGGLRNTEAFF
v_gene: TRBV18; d_gene: -; CDR3aa: CASSPTQGSTDTQYF
v_gene: TRBV12-3/TRBV12-4; d_gene: TRBD1; CDR3aa: CASSPRTGRVVQPQHF
v_gene: TRBV7-2; d_gene: -; CDR3aa: CASRGTPSYSTDTQYF
v_gene: TRBV11-1; d_gene: -; CDR3aa: CASGGMGSMNTEAFF
v_gene: TRBV9; d_gene: -; CDR3aa: CASSQGVTGQETQYF